The rows below give T cell receptor beta chains drawn from one sample of a study of blood T cell repertoires in COVID-19. Here immunoSEQ multiplex PCR was the method, and the copy in TCRdb shows in-frame clones only, minus some. The sample has around 82,000 clones, 75% to 95% seen once; the top ten hold less than 9%. Sequenced input: peripheral blood. Receptors were obtained from a human donor in a cohort sampled during active COVID-19. Each CDR3 is given with its conserved first and last residue. A D gene is named only where the DNA matches it firmly. Rows may omit the clone size; those that give it use once, few, many or a size class.

V gene	J gene	D gene	clone size	CDR3 protein	CDR3 DNA
TRBV19	TRBJ2-1	.	.	CASSRLVSGVSYNEQFF	TGTGCCAGTAGCAGATTAGTGTCAGGGGTTAGCTACAATGAGCAGTTCTTC
TRBV11-2	TRBJ2-7	TRBD1	few	CASSFGTGVSYEQYF	TGTGCCAGCAGCTTCGGGACAGGGGTCAGCTACGAGCAGTACTTC
TRBV6-6	TRBJ1-1	TRBD1	.	CASTPGDRGLAFF	TGTGCCAGCACCCCGGGGGACAGGGGGCTTGCTTTCTTT
TRBV7-6	TRBJ2-3	TRBD1	.	CASSLATGATDTQYF	TGTGCCAGCAGCTTAGCGACAGGGGCCACAGATACGCAGTATTTT
TRBV3-1/TRBV3-2	TRBJ1-1	.	.	CASSQGAANTEAFF	TGTGCCAGCAGCCAGGGAGCAGCGAACACTGAAGCTTTCTTT
TRBV6-5	TRBJ1-2	.	once	CASSSPGDGRYYGYTF	TGTGCCAGCAGTTCCCCGGGGGACGGACGATACTATGGCTACACCTTC
TRBV28	TRBJ1-5	TRBD1	few	CASSLPRGQGGSNQPQHF	TGTGCCAGCAGTTTACCCCGCGGACAGGGTGGGAGCAATCAGCCCCAGCATTTT
TRBV29-1	TRBJ2-3	.	.	CSVVVVEPQYF	TGCAGCGTTGTCGTTGTGGAGCCGCAGTATTTT
TRBV7-8	TRBJ1-4	.	.	CASSLAFLGGLDEKLFF	TGTGCCAGCAGCTTAGCATTCTTAGGAGGACTGGATGAAAAACTGTTTTTT
TRBV5-1	TRBJ2-1	.	.	CASSVTGEANEQFF	TGCGCCAGCAGCGTAACCGGAGAGGCCAATGAGCAGTTCTTC
TRBV5-1	TRBJ2-3	.	.	CASSQAIGHTDTQYF	TGCGCCAGCAGCCAGGCTATCGGTCACACAGATACGCAGTATTTT
TRBV5-1	TRBJ1-2	.	once	CASSQGGYGYTF	TGCGCCAGCTCCCAGGGAGGCTATGGCTACACCTTC
TRBV11-2	TRBJ1-1	.	.	CASSPAGEITEAFF	TGTGCCAGCAGCCCCGCAGGGGAGATCACTGAAGCTTTCTTT
TRBV7-9	TRBJ2-2	TRBD1	.	CASSRQGTDTGELFF	TGTGCCAGCAGCCGACAGGGAACGGATACCGGGGAGCTGTTTTTT
TRBV3-1/TRBV3-2	TRBJ2-1	TRBD2	.	CASSQVSGGGASQSYNEQFF	TGTGCCAGCAGCCAAGTGTCTGGCGGGGGGGCTAGTCAGTCCTACAATGAGCAGTTCTTC
TRBV11-2	TRBJ2-7	.	once	CASSLEYPSFGEQYF	TGTGCCAGCAGCTTAGAGTACCCCAGTTTTGGCGAGCAGTACTTC
TRBV7-9	TRBJ1-3	TRBD1	.	CASSSPRTGGSGGNTIYF	TGTGCCAGCAGCTCTCCTCGGACAGGGGGCTCAGGGGGAAACACCATATATTTT
TRBV20-1	TRBJ2-5	.	once	CSASLGEVLYF	TGCAGTGCGAGTCTGGGGGAGGTCCTGTACTTC
TRBV28	TRBJ1-2	TRBD1	.	CASSSTGARSDYGYTF	TGTGCCAGCAGCTCGACAGGGGCCAGGTCGGACTATGGCTACACCTTC
TRBV6-5	TRBJ1-1	TRBD1	.	CASGKTGDAEAFF	TGTGCCAGCGGAAAAACAGGGGACGCTGAAGCTTTCTTT
TRBV2	TRBJ2-2	.	.	CASKPQRDGELFF	TGTGCCAGCAAACCCCAACGGGACGGGGAGCTGTTTTTT
TRBV19	TRBJ2-7	TRBD1	once	CASSKRGREQYF	TGTGCCAGTAGTAAGAGGGGGCGCGAGCAGTACTTC
TRBV28	TRBJ2-3	.	.	CASSSAANRVPSDTQYF	TGTGCCAGCAGTTCAGCCGCAAACAGGGTTCCCTCAGATACGCAGTATTTT
TRBV19	TRBJ1-4	TRBD1	.	CASTRTGKGEKLFF	TGTGCCAGTACCCGGACAGGGAAGGGTGAAAAACTGTTTTTT
TRBV18	TRBJ2-7	TRBD2	.	CASSPRRRGDPSDEQYF	TGTGCCAGCTCACCACGACGGCGGGGGGACCCGTCGGACGAGCAGTACTTC
TRBV6-5	TRBJ1-4	.	.	CASSSGPPLNEKLFF	TGTGCCAGCAGTAGCGGGCCACCGTTAAATGAAAAACTGTTTTTT
TRBV30	TRBJ2-5	.	.	CAWSSIRLAYQETQYF	TGTGCCTGGAGTTCTATCAGACTTGCGTACCAAGAGACCCAGTACTTC
TRBV27	TRBJ2-1	TRBD2	.	CASSPRTSGRTYNEQFF	TGTGCCAGCAGTCCCCGGACTAGCGGGCGGACCTACAATGAGCAGTTCTTC
TRBV19	TRBJ1-1	TRBD1	.	CASSIRPGTGGTEAFF	TGTGCCAGTAGTATACGTCCCGGGACAGGGGGCACTGAAGCTTTCTTT
TRBV9	TRBJ1-4	.	.	CASSVGGSINEKLFF	TGTGCCAGCAGCGTAGGCGGGAGCATTAATGAAAAACTGTTTTTT
TRBV11-2	TRBJ2-5	.	.	CASSATTGPQETQYF	TGTGCCAGCAGTGCTACTACGGGTCCTCAAGAGACCCAGTACTTC
TRBV9	TRBJ2-1	TRBD2	.	CASSGFSGGARVVKNEQFF	TGTGCCAGCAGCGGGTTTAGCGGGGGGGCCCGGGTCGTTAAGAATGAGCAGTTCTTC
TRBV13	TRBJ2-1	.	once	CASSQAQATYNEQFF	TGTGCCAGCAGCCAGGCGCAGGCTACCTACAATGAGCAGTTCTTC
TRBV11-2	TRBJ2-7	.	once	CASSLAPRAASYEQYF	TGTGCCAGCAGCTTAGCACCTAGAGCCGCCTCCTACGAGCAGTACTTC
TRBV6-2/TRBV6-3	TRBJ1-2	.	.	CASSWERGRVSDGYTF	TGTGCCAGCAGTTGGGAGCGGGGGAGAGTGTCGGATGGCTACACCTTC
TRBV7-8	TRBJ1-2	.	.	CASKDESRDRSGRNYGYTF	TGTGCCAGCAAAGACGAATCCAGGGACCGCTCCGGGAGGAACTATGGCTACACCTTC
TRBV2	TRBJ1-2	.	.	CASSEGRVLIYGYTF	TGTGCCAGCAGTGAAGGCAGGGTTCTCATCTATGGCTACACCTTC
TRBV5-4	TRBJ1-2	.	.	CASSLGGSNPIYGYTF	TGTGCCAGCAGCTTAGGCGGGAGCAATCCCATCTATGGCTACACCTTC
TRBV27	TRBJ1-5	TRBD1	.	CASSGRQGGNQPQHF	TGTGCCAGCAGCGGACGACAGGGGGGAAATCAGCCCCAGCATTTT
TRBV7-9	TRBJ2-1	TRBD2	.	CASSLVVAGAYNEQFF	TGTGCCAGCAGCTTAGTAGTAGCGGGGGCCTACAATGAGCAGTTCTTC
TRBV6-5	TRBJ2-2	TRBD1	.	CASRGQGNTGELFF	TGTGCCAGCAGGGGACAGGGGAACACCGGGGAGCTGTTTTTT
TRBV11-1	TRBJ2-1	.	.	CASSSLARNEQFF	TGTGCCAGCAGCTCCTTAGCGAGGAATGAGCAGTTCTTC
TRBV18	TRBJ1-3	.	.	CASSPQPGQSSGNTIYF	TGTGCCAGCTCACCCCAACCTGGACAGAGCTCTGGAAACACCATATATTTT
TRBV5-5	TRBJ2-7	.	.	CASSPVGGRISYEQYF	TGTGCCAGCAGCCCTGTAGGGGGAAGGATCTCCTACGAGCAGTACTTC
TRBV5-1	TRBJ2-2	.	.	CASSLEPRNTGELFF	TGCGCCAGCAGCTTGGAACCCAGGAACACCGGGGAGCTGTTTTTT
TRBV9	TRBJ2-3	.	.	CASSGGLGSSDTQYF	TGTGCCAGCAGCGGGGGACTTGGCTCTTCAGATACGCAGTATTTT
TRBV5-1	TRBJ1-4	.	.	CASSASHRF	TGCGCCAGCAGCGCAAGCCACAGATTT
TRBV4-2	TRBJ1-3	TRBD1	.	CASSQDTTGGSGNTIYF	TGTGCCAGCAGCCAAGATACAACAGGGGGCTCGGGAAACACCATATATTTT
TRBV5-1	TRBJ1-1	.	.	CASSAQGTEAFF	TGCGCCAGCAGCGCACAGGGAACTGAAGCTTTCTTT
TRBV10-2	TRBJ2-7	.	.	CASGLGTPNSYEQYF	TGCGCCAGCGGACTCGGGACACCGAACTCCTACGAGCAGTACTTC
TRBV27	TRBJ1-1	TRBD1	.	CASSPGQGEGWNTEAFF	TGTGCCAGCAGCCCCGGACAGGGGGAGGGGTGGAACACTGAAGCTTTCTTT
TRBV11-2	TRBJ2-5	TRBD1	.	CASSPARDSVGLAQYF	TGTGCCAGCAGCCCCGCTCGGGACAGTGTCGGGTTGGCCCAGTACTTC
TRBV6-6	TRBJ1-4	.	.	CASSYFGNHEKLFF	TGTGCCAGCAGTTACTTTGGCAATCATGAAAAACTGTTTTTT
TRBV7-6	TRBJ1-5	.	.	CASSLGAGMNQPQHF	TGTGCCAGCAGCTTAGGGGCGGGCATGAATCAGCCCCAGCATTTT
TRBV3-1/TRBV3-2	TRBJ1-1	.	.	CASSPSRGSGTEAFF	TGTGCCAGCAGCCCCTCACGGGGGAGCGGCACTGAAGCTTTCTTT
TRBV3-1/TRBV3-2	TRBJ2-3	.	.	CASSQSRDTQYF	TGTGCCAGCAGCCAAAGCCGAGATACGCAGTATTTT
TRBV7-9	TRBJ1-6	TRBD1	.	CASSSGTGNSPLHF	TGTGCCAGCAGCTCGGGGACAGGGAATTCACCCCTCCACTTT